This TCR beta chain was profiled in a study of T cells in Graves' hyperthyroidism and ophthalmopathy. TCR beta CDR3 regions were amplified from RNA transcripts. HTBI primers were the set used in a first-round RT-PCR of the TCR CDR3. TCRdb re-called the multiplex PCR reads with MiXCR, one entry per CDR3 protein. The data show approximately 430,000 distinct CDR3 sequences, with 15% to 19% seen just once and roughly 14% held by the top ten. Germline CDR1 SGHTA, CDR2 FQGTGA. The CDR3 loop spans 13 amino acids. The germline V and J ends were trimmed by 5 bases and 7 bases, with 12 bases remaining between them. Hyperthyroidism, newly diagnosed and lasting under 2 months, affected patients aged 18 to 65. For the diagnoses, clinical symptoms, serum thyroxine and TRAb, thyroid ultrasound and orbital computed tomography were used. Comments on this clonotype: Its specificity is not known.

Whole-study findings and limits: Before onset, by a median of approximately 5.9 months, the model predicted ophthalmopathy.

V gene TRBV7-3 combines with J gene TRBJ2-1; D is undetermined. This sequence originates from a woman aged 18-35 years with Graves' hyperthyroidism. The source material was blood. The CDR3, as DNA: TGTGCCAGCAGCCCCCGGTTGGGGAATGAGCAGTTCTTC. Translation gives CASSPRLGNEQFF. Combining the CDR3 with reference TRBV7-3 and TRBJ2-1 gives the whole variable domain GAGVSQTPSNKVTEKGKYVELRCDPISGHTALYWYRQSLGQGPEFLIYFQGTGAADDSGLPNDRFFAVRPEGSVSTLKIQRTERGDSAVYLCASSPRLGNEQFFGPGTRLTVL.